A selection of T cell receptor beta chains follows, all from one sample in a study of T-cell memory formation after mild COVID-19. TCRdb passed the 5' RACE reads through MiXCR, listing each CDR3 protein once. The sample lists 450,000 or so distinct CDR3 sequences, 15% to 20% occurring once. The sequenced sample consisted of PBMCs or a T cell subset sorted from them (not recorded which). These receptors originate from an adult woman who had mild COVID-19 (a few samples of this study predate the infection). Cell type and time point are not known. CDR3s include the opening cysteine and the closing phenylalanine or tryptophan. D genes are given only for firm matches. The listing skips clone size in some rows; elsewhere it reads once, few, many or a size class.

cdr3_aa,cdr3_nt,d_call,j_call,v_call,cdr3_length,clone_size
CASSQEDRRPYGYTF,TGTGCCAGCAGCCAAGAAGACAGGAGACCTTATGGCTACACCTTC,-,TRBJ1-2,TRBV4-2,15,few
CSVRRTGGTYGYTF,TGCAGCGTTCGCCGGACAGGGGGAACCTATGGCTACACCTTC,TRBD1,TRBJ1-2,TRBV29-1,14,-
CASSRGTGVTEAFF,TGTGCCAGCAGCAGGGGGACAGGGGTGACTGAAGCTTTCTTT,TRBD1,TRBJ1-1,TRBV13,14,-
CASTSGGGTDTQYF,TGCGCCAGCACGAGCGGCGGGGGGACAGATACGCAGTATTTT,TRBD2,TRBJ2-3,TRBV5-1,14,few
CAWSPWSGETEAFF,TGTGCCTGGAGTCCTTGGTCGGGGGAGACTGAAGCTTTCTTT,-,TRBJ1-1,TRBV30,14,-
CASSLDRSESTNSPLRF,TGTGCCAGCAGCTTAGATAGGTCCGAGTCGACGAATTCACCCCTCCGCTTT,-,TRBJ1-6,TRBV11-2,17,-
CASSQRITPSYEQYF,TGTGCCAGCAGCCAGAGGATCACACCTTCCTACGAGCAGTACTTC,-,TRBJ2-7,TRBV14,15,-
CASSFRGYTEAFF,TGTGCCAGCAGCTTTAGAGGGTATACTGAAGCTTTCTTT,-,TRBJ1-1,TRBV11-3,13,-
CASSLWTNEQYF,TGTGCCAGCAGTTTATGGACCAACGAGCAGTACTTC,-,TRBJ2-7,TRBV12-3/TRBV12-4,12,-
CATQGQGGNQPQHF,TGTGCCACCCAAGGGCAGGGGGGCAATCAGCCCCAGCATTTT,TRBD1,TRBJ1-5,TRBV2,14,many
CASSYSRNTEAFF,TGTGCCAGCAGTTACAGCCGGAACACTGAAGCTTTCTTT,-,TRBJ1-1,TRBV6-2/TRBV6-3,13,-
CASSLGGGRRDTQYF,TGTGCCAGCAGCTTAGGTGGGGGCCGCCGGGATACGCAGTATTTT,-,TRBJ2-3,TRBV7-6,15,-
CASSGETSGRDDGSYEQYF,TGTGCCAGCAGCGGGGAGACTAGCGGGAGGGACGATGGTTCCTACGAGCAGTACTTC,TRBD2,TRBJ2-7,TRBV7-8,19,few
CASTRGANYEQYF,TGTGCCAGCACGAGAGGGGCCAACTACGAGCAGTACTTC,-,TRBJ2-7,TRBV12-3/TRBV12-4,13,-
CSAEGRSPYEQYF,TGCAGCGCGGAAGGCAGGTCCCCCTACGAGCAGTACTTC,-,TRBJ2-7,TRBV29-1,13,-
CASSFPDRGSSGANVLTF,TGTGCCAGCAGCTTTCCGGACAGGGGAAGCTCTGGGGCCAACGTCCTGACTTTC,TRBD1,TRBJ2-6,TRBV7-9,18,many
CASSQVGMGAEAFF,TGCGCCAGCAGCCAAGTAGGGATGGGCGCTGAAGCTTTCTTT,-,TRBJ1-1,TRBV4-1,14,few
CASSQGTSGDPGELFF,TGCGCCAGCAGCCAAGGGACTAGCGGGGACCCCGGGGAGCTGTTTTTT,TRBD2,TRBJ2-2,TRBV4-1,16,-
CASSRQGGGETQYF,TGTGCCAGCAGCCGACAGGGGGGTGGAGAGACCCAGTACTTC,TRBD1,TRBJ2-5,TRBV3-1,14,many
CASSLVRDTEAFF,TGTGCCAGCAGCTTAGTTAGGGACACTGAAGCTTTCTTT,-,TRBJ1-1,TRBV7-9,13,few
CASIGSGEYNEQFF,TGTGCCAGCATCGGTAGCGGGGAGTACAATGAGCAGTTCTTC,TRBD2,TRBJ2-1,TRBV6-2/TRBV6-3,14,few
CASSNRENQPQHF,TGTGCCAGCAGCAACAGGGAAAATCAGCCCCAGCATTTT,-,TRBJ1-5,TRBV12-3/TRBV12-4,13,-
CASSARGYTEAFF,TGTGCCAGCAGCGCCAGGGGTTACACTGAAGCTTTCTTT,-,TRBJ1-1,TRBV7-9,13,-
CATRGNLNTGELFF,TGTGCCACCAGAGGCAATCTGAACACCGGGGAGCTGTTTTTT,-,TRBJ2-2,TRBV24-1,14,-
CASSLSPTGKVGNEQFF,TGTGCCAGCAGCTTATCTCCGACAGGGAAGGTCGGAAATGAGCAGTTCTTC,TRBD1,TRBJ2-1,TRBV7-3,17,few
CASSRTTSTDTQYF,TGCGCCAGCAGCAGAACGACTAGCACAGATACGCAGTATTTT,-,TRBJ2-3,TRBV5-1,14,many
CAWSIGRGETQYF,TGTGCCTGGAGTATAGGACGGGGAGAGACCCAGTACTTC,-,TRBJ2-5,TRBV30,13,-
CATCELGSNEQFF,TGTGCCACCTGCGAGCTGGGGTCCAATGAGCAGTTCTTC,-,TRBJ2-1,TRBV15,13,few
CASSLVGTGTDTQYF,TGCGCCAGCAGCTTGGTCGGGACAGGCACAGATACGCAGTATTTT,TRBD1,TRBJ2-3,TRBV5-1,15,many
CASTSSPTRLARNTGELFF,TGTGCCAGCACCTCCTCCCCCACAAGACTAGCGCGAAACACCGGGGAGCTGTTTTTT,TRBD2,TRBJ2-2,TRBV7-3,19,-
CASSQGTGSGTDTQYF,TGTGCCAGCAGCCAGGGAACAGGGTCGGGAACAGATACGCAGTATTTT,-,TRBJ2-3,TRBV4-2,16,few
CASSFGATGGLF,TGTGCCAGCAGCTTTGGGGCGACAGGGGGCCTCTTT,TRBD1,TRBJ1-1,TRBV7-9,12,-
CASSSRGGQNTEAFF,TGTGCCAGCTCTTCCCGGGGGGGCCAGAACACTGAAGCTTTCTTT,-,TRBJ1-1,TRBV18,15,-
CSAGQGGPDEQFF,TGCAGCGCAGGGCAGGGAGGGCCGGATGAGCAGTTCTTC,TRBD2,TRBJ2-1,TRBV29-1,13,-
CASSYLAGITDTQYF,TGTGCCAGCAGTTACCTAGCGGGAATCACAGATACGCAGTATTTT,TRBD2,TRBJ2-3,TRBV6-5,15,few
CASSQDFGPLHF,TGTGCCAGCAGCCAAGACTTCGGACCCCTCCACTTT,-,TRBJ1-6,TRBV4-2,12,-
CASSQESAYNEQFF,TGCGCCAGCAGCCAAGAGTCAGCCTACAATGAGCAGTTCTTC,-,TRBJ2-1,TRBV4-3,14,few
CASSLLKGYEQYF,TGTGCCAGCAGTTTATTAAAGGGCTACGAGCAGTACTTC,-,TRBJ2-7,TRBV12-3/TRBV12-4,13,-
CASSLNAYGYTF,TGCGCCAGCAGCTTGAACGCCTATGGCTACACCTTC,-,TRBJ1-2,TRBV5-1,12,-
CASSHRELSEAFF,TGTGCCAGCAGCCATCGGGAGTTGAGTGAAGCTTTCTTT,-,TRBJ1-1,TRBV3-1,13,-
CASSHTGGLSTDTQYF,TGTGCCAGCAGCCATACAGGGGGCTTATCCACAGATACGCAGTATTTT,TRBD1,TRBJ2-3,TRBV14,16,few
CSAQTGTSGTDTQYF,TGCAGTGCTCAAACCGGGACTAGCGGTACAGATACGCAGTATTTT,TRBD2,TRBJ2-3,TRBV20-1,15,-
CASSPLGLKSYNEQFF,TGTGCCAGCAGCCCCCTGGGACTGAAATCATACAATGAGCAGTTCTTC,-,TRBJ2-1,TRBV7-2,16,few
CSVQTANRGINYGYTF,TGCAGCGTCCAAACCGCGAACAGGGGCATCAACTATGGCTACACCTTC,TRBD1,TRBJ1-2,TRBV29-1,16,-
CASRGQGSTPGGGWTDTQYF,TGTGCCAGCAGAGGACAGGGAAGCACTCCGGGCGGGGGTTGGACAGATACGCAGTATTTT,-,TRBJ2-3,TRBV12-3/TRBV12-4,20,few
CAWSLPGGNQPQHF,TGTGCCTGGAGCTTACCCGGAGGCAATCAGCCCCAGCATTTT,-,TRBJ1-5,TRBV30,14,-
CASSPTLERGKLFF,TGTGCCAGCAGCCCGACCCTAGAACGTGGAAAACTGTTTTTT,-,TRBJ1-4,TRBV7-9,14,few
CASSTVTSGLREQYF,TGCGCCAGCAGCACCGTTACTAGCGGGCTTCGGGAACAGTACTTC,TRBD2,TRBJ2-7,TRBV4-1,15,few
CSAPTLGQNTEAFF,TGCAGTGCTCCTACTCTGGGGCAGAACACTGAAGCTTTCTTT,-,TRBJ1-1,TRBV20-1,14,-
CASSVGQSESNEQFF,TGTGCCAGCAGCGTCGGACAGTCGGAATCCAATGAGCAGTTCTTC,-,TRBJ2-1,TRBV9,15,-